The 28 T cell receptor beta chains given below trace back to one sample, sequenced in a study of blood T cell repertoires in COVID-19. Assay used: immunoSEQ multiplex PCR; TCRdb lists only in-frame clones, some missing. The sample gives 55,000 to 75,000 clones, roughly three quarters of which show up once; 9.2% is in the top ten. Sequenced: peripheral blood. These receptors were collected from a human donor in a cohort sampled during active COVID-19.

In its sample, this clone was seen once. The gene calls are TRBV11-1 and TRBJ2-7; 7 bases agree with TRBD2. This CDR3 spans 16 amino acids. V shed 5 bases, J shed 0 bases, and the junction held 10 bases outside the gene matches. CDR1 and CDR2 from the germline V gene are SGHAT and FQDESV (reference sequence). The CDR3 region is CASSPGPSGSSYEQYF. As DNA, the CDR3 is TGTGCCAGCAGCCCGGGCCCTAGCGGCAGCTCCTACGAGCAGTACTTC. Supplemented by reference TRBV11-1 and TRBJ2-7, the full variable domain reads EAEVAQSPRYKITEKSQAVAFWCDPISGHATLYWYRQILGQGPELLVQFQDESVVDDSQLPKDRFSAERLKGVDSTLKIQPAELGDSAMYLCASSPGPSGSSYEQYFGPGTRLTVT.

The chain joins TRBV29-1 to TRBJ2-1, with D perhaps matching TRBD1 (7 bases). This CDR3 region has 12 residues. The V gene lost 8 bases and the J gene lost 7 bases, with 15 bases spanning the gap. From germline, CDR1 is SQVTM and CDR2 ANQGSEA. The DNA of the CDR3 is TGCAGCCTCGCCCCAGGGGGGAATGAGCAGTTCTTC. Translating it yields CSLAPGGNEQFF.

The chain links TRBV6-1 to TRBJ1-2, with 7 nucleotides matching TRBD1. Germline assignment: CDR1 MNHNS and CDR2 SASEGT. The V segment lost 0 bases and the J segment 8 bases; nucleotides outside the gene matches: 6. This CDR3 is built from 14 residues. This CDR3 reads CASSEAWRGHGYTF. Here the CDR3 DNA reads TGTGCCAGCAGTGAAGCGTGGAGGGGGCACGGCTACACCTTC.

The chain joins TRBV20-1 to TRBJ2-1, with 7 bases that match TRBD2. There are 15 residues in the CDR3. Germline V gene sequence: CDR1 DFQATT, CDR2 SNEGSKA (reference sequence). Trimming took 3 bases from V and 4 from J; bases not matched to a gene: 9. The CDR3 DNA reads TGCAGTGCTAGTTTAGAAGCGGGAACGTACAATGAGCAGTTCTTC. It yields the protein CSASLEAGTYNEQFF.

This chain connects TRBV5-6 to TRBJ2-7; 7 bases fit TRBD1. The CDR3 sequence is 13 residues long. J was trimmed by 5 bases and V by 2 bases; bases with no gene match: 4. The V gene's germline CDR1 is SGHDT and CDR2 YYEEEE. CDR3 in amino acids: CASSFGQVNEQYF. DNA of the CDR3: TGTGCCAGCAGCTTTGGACAGGTTAACGAGCAGTACTTC. Drawing the rest from reference TRBV5-6 and TRBJ2-7, the complete variable domain is DAGVTQSPTHLIKTRGQQVTLRCSPKSGHDTVSWYQQALGQGPQFIFQYYEEEERQRGNFPDRFSGHQFPNYSSELNVNALLLGDSALYLCASSFGQVNEQYFGPGTRLTVT.

This chain uses TRBV7-9 with TRBJ2-5, with 8 bases that match TRBD2. CDR3 length equals 16 residues. Germline V gene lookup returns CDR1 SEHNR and CDR2 FQNEAQ (reference sequence). V shed 5 bases and J 4 bases; nucleotides not matched to a gene: 12. This chain's CDR3 is CASSRSGRIERETQYF. The CDR3 DNA sequence: TGTGCCAGCAGCCGGAGCGGGAGAATTGAAAGAGAGACCCAGTACTTC.

The V and J genes are TRBV7-9 and TRBJ1-6; D is unclear. This CDR3 has 15 residues. Trimming took off 5 bases at V and 7 bases at J, with 15 bases between the two ends. CDR1 and CDR2 (germline): SEHNR, FQNEAQ (reference sequence). This chain's CDR3 is CASSAREGPNSPLHF. CDR3 coding DNA: TGTGCCAGCAGCGCCCGTGAGGGCCCAAATTCACCCCTCCACTTT.

The chain combines TRBV11-2 with TRBJ1-6, with D perhaps TRBD1 (6 bases). From germline, CDR1 is SGHAT and CDR2 FQNNGV. V gave up 4 bases and J gave up 4 bases, with 11 bases separating them. The CDR3 covers 15 residues. This chain's CDR3 is CASSSAGQYNSPLHF. The CDR3 nucleotides are TGTGCCAGCAGCTCCGCAGGACAGTATAATTCACCCCTCCACTTT. The full variable domain, completed using reference TRBV11-2 and TRBJ1-6, is EAGVAQSPRYKIIEKRQSVAFWCNPISGHATLYWYQQILGQGPKLLIQFQNNGVVDDSQLPKDRFSAERLKGVDSTLKIQPAKLEDSAVYLCASSSAGQYNSPLHFGNGTRLTVT.

The table lists this clone with a count of one. This rearrangement joins TRBV18 to TRBJ2-2, with TRBD2 as a possible D gene (5 bases). Germline V gives CDR1 KGHSH, CDR2 LQKENI. The CDR3 is 17 residues long. The ends were cut back, 3 bases at V and 3 bases at J, with 17 bases in the middle. Written as DNA, the CDR3 is TGTGCCAGCTCACCCAGGAACACAGAGGGCTACACCGGGGAGCTGTTTTTT. The encoded protein is CASSPRNTEGYTGELFF. Looking up the rest from reference TRBV18 and TRBJ2-2 gives the full variable domain: NAGVMQNPRHLVRRRGQEARLRCSPMKGHSHVYWYRQLPEEGLKFMVYLQKENIIDESGMPKERFSAEFPKEGPSILRIQQVVRGDSAAYFCASSPRNTEGYTGELFFGEGSRLTVL.

This chain uses TRBV6-5 with TRBJ2-1; D not resolved. The V end was cut by 7 bases, the J end by 4 bases, with 8 bases between. Germline CDR1 is MNHEY and CDR2 is SVGAGI. The CDR3 runs 12 residues. The CDR3 sequence is CASKQYYNEQFF. The CDR3 DNA reads as TGTGCCAGCAAACAATATTACAATGAGCAGTTCTTC.

The chain couples TRBV30 to TRBJ1-1; D perhaps matches TRBD1 (6 bases). CDR3 length equals 11 residues. Per germline, CDR1 GTSNPN and CDR2 SVGIG (reference sequence). The ends were cut back, 0 bases at V and 8 bases at J, with 7 bases in the middle. CDR3 residues: CAWSVGQEAFF. The CDR3, as DNA: TGTGCCTGGAGTGTAGGACAGGAAGCTTTCTTT.

V is TRBV5-1 and J is TRBJ1-2; TRBD1 might be the D (6 bases). This CDR3 comprises 14 residues. CDR1 is SGHRS, CDR2 YFSETQ, per germline. The V end was cut by 0 bases, the J end by 3 bases, with 9 bases between. For the CDR3, the DNA is TGCGCCAGCAGCTTGGGCAGGGGAGACTATGGCTACACCTTC. Translated: CASSLGRGDYGYTF.

V gene TRBV30 combines with J gene TRBJ2-7; 10 bases map to TRBD2. V lost 3 bases and J lost 2; bases outside the gene matches: 7. CDR1 is GTSNPN and CDR2 is SVGIG in the germline V gene (reference sequence). The CDR3 is 15 residues long. The CDR3 DNA reads TGTGCCTGGAGAGGGGCTAGCGGGAGAGCCTACGAGCAGTACTTC. Residues: CAWRGASGRAYEQYF.

This clone is a singleton in its sample. This chain links TRBV14 with TRBJ2-5; 12 nucleotides match TRBD1. Trimming cost V 6 bases and J 6 bases; bases outside gene matches: 5. The CDR3 is 14 residues long. Germline lookup yields CDR1 SGHDN and CDR2 FVKESK. For the CDR3, the DNA is TGTGCCAGCAGTCGGGACAGGGGGCGGCAGACCCAGTACTTC. It codes for CASSRDRGRQTQYF.

The genes are TRBV4-2 and TRBJ2-2; tentative D call: TRBD1 (6 bases). This CDR3 spans 16 amino acids. CDR1 and CDR2 from the germline V gene are LGHNA and YNFKEQ. Deletions cut 4 bases from V and 4 bases from J, with 16 bases between. This chain's CDR3 is CASSRRQDTSTGELFF. DNA for the CDR3: TGTGCCAGCAGCCGACGACAGGACACTTCCACCGGGGAGCTGTTTTTT.

This clone was seen a handful of times. The V and J genes are TRBV11-3 and TRBJ2-7; D is possibly TRBD2 (7 bases). The CDR3 is 13 residues long. Germline loops: CDR1 SGHNT, CDR2 YENEEA. V was trimmed by 5 bases and J by 6 bases, leaving 14 bases between them. The CDR3 here is CASSKGGPGEQYF. The CDR3 DNA sequence: TGTGCCAGCAGCAAGGGGGGGCCGGGCGAGCAGTACTTC.

The chain links TRBV7-8 to TRBJ2-7; 8 nucleotides match TRBD2. This CDR3 spans 17 amino acids. CDR1 is SGHVS and CDR2 is FQNEAQ in the germline V gene. With 4 bases clipped from V and 6 bases from J, the junction kept 17 bases outside the gene matches. CDR3 nucleotides: TGTGCCAGCAGCTCTTCGTTTTTTACGGGACTAGTGGCCGAGCAGTACTTC. Its protein is CASSSSFFTGLVAEQYF.

This clone was counted a single time. The J gene is TRBJ2-2, the V gene TRBV9; perhaps TRBD2 as D (6 bases). Trimming shortened V by 3 bases and J by 6 bases, and 12 bases separated the two germline ends. The germline V gene encodes CDR1 SGDLS and CDR2 YYNGEE. The CDR3 has 14 amino acids. The CDR3 bases are TGTGCCAGCAGCGCCCCGACTAGTCCCGGGGAGCTGTTTTTT. The encoded protein is CASSAPTSPGELFF.

In its sample, this clone was seen once. The chain couples TRBV3-1 (or the pseudogene TRBV3-2) to TRBJ2-1; tentative D call: TRBD1 (5 bases). Germline CDR1 and CDR2: LGHDT and YNNKEL (reference sequence). The CDR3 spans 12 residues. Trimming pared 1 base from V and 15 bases from J, leaving 13 bases between. CDR3 sequence (DNA): TGTGCCAGCAGCCAAGGGATGGGGCTGGGGTTCTTC. Translation gives CASSQGMGLGFF.

As DNA, the CDR3 is TGTGCCAGCAGCTTGGAGGTGGGGACAGGCCTCTACGAGCAGTACTTC. It translates to CASSLEVGTGLYEQYF. The chain links TRBV5-5 to TRBJ2-7; 8 bases map to TRBD1. The CDR3 is 16 residues long. V was clipped by 0 bases and J by 3 bases; unmatched bases: 8. Germline CDR1 and CDR2: SGHKS and YYEKEE (reference sequence).

This chain joins TRBV7-2 and TRBJ2-3; the D gene is possibly TRBD2 (7 bases). CDR3 length: 16 amino acids. V lost 5 bases, J lost 4 bases, and 19 bases lay in between. Germline lookup yields CDR1 SGHTA and CDR2 FQGNSA. CDR3 sequence (DNA): TGTGCCAGCAGCAGGGGGGGGGCGATGGTGGCAGATACGCAGTATTTT. Protein: CASSRGGAMVADTQYF.

The CDR3 loop is CASSPRQGPYEQYF. In DNA form, the CDR3 reads TGTGCCAGCAGCCCCCGACAGGGACCCTACGAGCAGTACTTC. The chain uses TRBV14 and TRBJ2-7, with 7 nucleotides matching TRBD1. The germline CDR1 and CDR2 sequences are SGHDN and FVKESK. The V gene end was trimmed by 4 bases and the J gene end by 2 bases; junction bases not matched to a gene: 5. This CDR3 has 14 residues.

V and J are TRBV14 and TRBJ2-7; the match to TRBD2 covers 12 bases. V lost 8 bases, J lost 3 bases, and 2 bases stayed unmatched. CDR1 is SGHDN and CDR2 is FVKESK in the germline V gene. The CDR3 covers 13 residues. CDR3 bases: TGTGCCAGCGGACTAGCGGGAAGCTACGAGCAGTACTTC. The encoded protein is CASGLAGSYEQYF.

This rearrangement joins TRBV6-5 to TRBJ1-4; tentative D call: TRBD1 (6 bases). The CDR3 runs 14 residues. V was clipped by 5 bases and J by 4 bases, with 11 bases between them. The germline V gene encodes CDR1 MNHEY and CDR2 SVGAGI. The DNA for the CDR3 is TGTGCCAGCAGTCCCCGGGACATTAATGAAAAACTGTTTTTT. It specifies CASSPRDINEKLFF.

The chain couples TRBV6-5 to TRBJ1-1, with no clear D. The V gene lost 6 bases and the J gene lost 8 bases, with 19 bases spanning the gap. The CDR3 sequence is 14 residues long. Germline values: CDR1 MNHEY, CDR2 SVGAGI. CDR3 loop: CASRPLGGWKEAFF. CDR3 in DNA: TGTGCCAGCAGGCCCTTGGGCGGGTGGAAAGAAGCTTTCTTT.

This sequence joins TRBV30 and TRBJ2-7, with D maybe TRBD1 (5 bases). This CDR3 is 12 amino acids long. The ends were cut back, 4 bases at V and 3 bases at J, with 10 bases in the middle. Looked up from germline, CDR1 is GTSNPN and CDR2 is SVGIG (reference sequence). The CDR3 here is CAWKGSGYEQYF. DNA of the CDR3: TGTGCCTGGAAGGGGTCGGGCTACGAGCAGTACTTC.

V gene TRBV29-1 combines with J gene TRBJ2-3; 8 bases align to TRBD1. Germline V CDR1 and CDR2: SQVTM, ANQGSEA. Trimming cost V 4 bases and J 0 bases; bases outside gene matches: 6. This CDR3 spans 15 amino acids. CDR3 nucleotide sequence: TGCAGCGTTGGTTGGGGGACAGGTAGCACAGATACGCAGTATTTT. Its protein product is CSVGWGTGSTDTQYF.

This chain links TRBV5-1 with TRBJ2-1; possibly TRBD2 for D (5 bases). The CDR3 length is 14 residues. CDR1 is SGHRS and CDR2 is YFSETQ in the germline V gene. V was trimmed by 0 bases and J by 7 bases, leaving 11 bases between them. CDR3 in amino acids: CASSLATGKNEQFF. The CDR3 nucleotides read TGCGCCAGCAGCTTGGCCACGGGGAAGAATGAGCAGTTCTTC.